Reported below is one TCR beta chain. The antigen is undetermined. The data derive from a study of CD8 T cells in ankylosing spondylitis. Looked up from germline, CDR1 is SEHNR and CDR2 is FQNEAQ (reference sequence). The V end was cut by 11 bases, the J end by 3 bases, with 8 bases between. The CDR3 sequence is 12 residues long. TCRdb re-called the 5' RACE reads through MiXCR, storing one row per CDR3 protein. The sample carries about 450,000 distinct CDR3 sequences, 25% to 30% recorded once. Study-wide findings and caveats: Blood of patients with ankylosing spondylitis appeared to be characterized by a TCR beta motif of several highly homologous variants.

This clonotype originated in a male donor with ankylosing spondylitis. This chain connects TRBV7-9 to TRBJ1-6, with a weak D call TRBD1 (6 bases). The specimen was blood, either unsorted or a sorted T cell fraction (not recorded which). The CDR3 region is CALGGYNSPLHF. The CDR3 nucleotides read TGTGCCTTAGGGGGCTATAATTCACCCCTCCACTTT. The entire variable domain, with the rest obtained from reference TRBV7-9 and TRBJ1-6, is as follows: DTGVSQNPRHKITKRGQNVTFRCDPISEHNRLYWYRQTLGQGPEFLTYFQNEAQLEKSRLLSDRFSAERPKGSFSTLEIQRTEQGDSAMYLCALGGYNSPLHFGNGTRLTVT.